Sequencing of this T cell receptor beta chain was carried out in a study of T cells in narcolepsy. About the study: Healthy controls were enrolled alongside patients with narcolepsy type 1 or type 2.

As concerns this clone: Its specificity is unknown.

Study results and caveats: Autoreactive clonotypes reportedly recurred in blood of same and different patients, not controls. HCRT-specific and TRIB2-specific autoreactive clonotypes appeared among same-patient CSF and blood CD4+ clonotypes. Autoreactive clone sequences were missing from some blood memory CD4+ repertoires.

Method: immunoSEQ multiplex PCR; TCRdb's copy keeps in-frame clones and lacks some. The top ten hold about 1.2% of the sample, which has about 30,000 clones, about four fifths seen once. CDR3 size: 13 residues. Per germline, CDR1 SGHTS and CDR2 YDEGEE. The V and J ends lost 4 bases and 6 bases respectively, with 13 bases between them. This chain joins TRBV5-8 and TRBJ1-2; possible D gene TRBD1, 6 bases. The origin of this receptor is a human donor with narcolepsy. Sequenced: CD45RA- memory CD4+ T cells from PBMCs. The CDR3 DNA is TGTGCCAGCAGCACCGGTTACAGGGATGGCTACACCTTC. Its protein is CASSTGYRDGYTF.